The rows below give T cell receptor beta chains drawn from one sample of a study of T cell repertoires in cytomegalovirus infection. One entry per CDR3 protein results from TCRdb running MiXCR on the reads. This table holds 480,000 or so distinct CDR3 sequences, approximately 10% found once. Input material: PBMCs. These receptors were taken from a human donor in good health (CMV status not recorded). Some clones in this sample may be carry-over from other donors' samples. Both conserved end residues are part of each CDR3. Fields, in order: D gene, clone size, J gene, V gene, CDR3 protein, CDR3 DNA. The D gene is left open where the match is weak. Expanded clones get a size class; other rows say once, few or many, or leave the size out.

NA NA TRBJ2-1 TRBV27 CASSYRGNNEQFF TGTGCCAGCAGTTATAGGGGTAACAATGAGCAGTTCTTC
NA many TRBJ1-3 TRBV6-1 CASSEGYSGNTIYF TGTGCCAGCAGTGAAGGCTACTCTGGAAACACCATATATTTT
TRBD2 many TRBJ2-7 TRBV7-2 CASSWTSGGGEQYF TGTGCCAGCAGCTGGACTAGCGGGGGAGGGGAGCAGTACTTC
NA many TRBJ2-1 TRBV11-3 CASSLDLYGEQFF TGTGCCAGCAGCTTAGACCTATACGGTGAGCAGTTCTTC
NA many TRBJ1-1 TRBV7-9 CASSRLLSGDTEAFF TGTGCCAGCAGCCGCCTTCTGAGTGGGGACACTGAAGCTTTCTTT
NA many TRBJ2-7 TRBV7-9 CASSLGPAGEQYF TGTGCCAGCAGCTTAGGGCCCGCTGGGGAGCAGTACTTC
TRBD2 many TRBJ2-3 TRBV7-3 CASSLTTSVTDTQYF TGTGCCAGCAGCTTAACGACTAGCGTCACAGATACGCAGTATTTT
NA NA TRBJ1-1 TRBV12-3/TRBV12-4 CASSSVPTEAFF TGTGCCAGCAGTTCCGTTCCCACTGAAGCTTTCTTT
NA many TRBJ2-1 TRBV14 CASSQGGTRKQFF TGTGCCAGCAGCCAAGGAGGGACTCGAAAGCAGTTCTTC
TRBD2 NA TRBJ2-3 TRBV5-4 CASSLGTSGRRLTDTQYF TGTGCCAGCAGCTTGGGAACTAGCGGGAGAAGGTTAACAGATACGCAGTATTTT
TRBD2 few TRBJ2-2 TRBV5-1 CASSYRSSGVNTGELFF TGCGCCAGCAGCTACCGGAGTAGCGGGGTAAACACCGGGGAGCTGTTTTTT
TRBD1 many TRBJ2-7 TRBV7-9 CASSFRQGYEQYF TGTGCCAGCAGCTTCAGACAGGGCTACGAGCAGTACTTC
NA few TRBJ2-5 TRBV18 CASSPPEVGKETQYF TGTGCCAGCTCACCACCGGAGGTGGGAAAAGAGACCCAGTACTTC
NA many TRBJ2-1 TRBV24-1 CATSDSGGPSYNEQFF TGTGCCACCAGTGATTCCGGGGGTCCCTCCTACAATGAGCAGTTCTTC